Shown below are 16 T cell receptor beta chains from a single sample sequenced in a study of T cell repertoires in cytomegalovirus infection. No antigen has been identified for these receptors. TCRdb re-called the reads with MiXCR, one entry per CDR3 protein. The sample includes about 890,000 distinct CDR3 sequences, 31% of them seen just once. This specimen consisted of cultured CD8+ T cells from PBMCs, obtained from culture after CMV antigen stimulation. These receptors all stem from a human donor in good health (CMV status not recorded). Some clones in this sample may be carry-over from other donors' samples.

This clonotype turned up a few times. The chain recombines TRBV6-1 with TRBJ2-2, with 12 bases aligning to TRBD2. The CDR3 covers 15 residues. The germline V gene encodes CDR1 MNHNS and CDR2 SASEGT. V shed 6 bases and J 3 bases; nucleotides not matched to a gene: 2. DNA of the CDR3: TGTGCCAGCAGGAGGACTAGCGGGGACACCGGGGAGCTGTTTTTT. Protein: CASRRTSGDTGELFF.

The V call is TRBV11-2, the J call TRBJ2-3; 9 bases are shared with TRBD2. Germline V gene sequence: CDR1 SGHAT, CDR2 FQNNGV. J gave up 6 bases and V 7 bases, and 11 bases lay outside the gene matches. The CDR3 sequence is 15 residues long. The CDR3 DNA is TGTGCCAGCATGGCCGGGCGGGGGGGAAGGGATACGCAGTATTTT. It codes for CASMAGRGGRDTQYF. The variable domain in full, completed from reference TRBV11-2 and TRBJ2-3, reads EAGVAQSPRYKIIEKRQSVAFWCNPISGHATLYWYQQILGQGPKLLIQFQNNGVVDDSQLPKDRFSAERLKGVDSTLKIQPAKLEDSAVYLCASMAGRGGRDTQYFGPGTRLTVL.

This clonotype came up a few times. The rearrangement links TRBV7-9 to TRBJ1-1; D not resolved. Germline V gene sequence: CDR1 SEHNR, CDR2 FQNEAQ (reference sequence). V lost 5 bases to trimming and J lost 0 bases, with 7 bases between them. This CDR3 comprises 13 residues. The CDR3 sequence is CASSPWMNTEAFF. The CDR3 DNA sequence: TGTGCCAGCAGCCCGTGGATGAACACTGAAGCTTTCTTT.

This chain links TRBV7-6 with TRBJ2-5, with TRBD2 matching over 7 bases. Germline values: CDR1 SGHVS, CDR2 FNYEAQ. After removal of 5 bases from V and 3 bases from J, the junction contained 9 bases not matched to a gene. The CDR3 totals 15 residues. The CDR3 bases are TGTGCCAGCAGCATGGCCGGGGGGTCCAAAGAGACCCAGTACTTC. Its translation is CASSMAGGSKETQYF. Filled out from reference TRBV7-6 and TRBJ2-5, the complete variable domain reads GAGVSQSPRYKVTKRGQDVALRCDPISGHVSLYWYRQALGQGPEFLTYFNYEAQQDKSGLPNDRFSAERPEGSISTLTIQRTEQRDSAMYRCASSMAGGSKETQYFGPGTRLLVL.

This clonotype was counted ten times or more. The chain combines TRBV7-2 with TRBJ2-1, with D possibly TRBD2 on 5 matching bases. CDR1 is SGHTA, CDR2 FQGNSA, per germline. There are 13 residues in the CDR3. Deletions cut 7 bases from V and 7 bases from J, with 14 bases between. The CDR3 loop reads CASTYGPGNEQFF. CDR3 in DNA: TGTGCCAGCACCTATGGACCGGGGAATGAGCAGTTCTTC.

This clonotype was counted between two and nine times. The rearrangement links TRBV11-2 to TRBJ2-7; 10 nucleotides match TRBD1. J was trimmed by 3 bases and V by 5 bases; bases with no gene match: 7. CDR3 length: 15 residues. The germline CDR1 and CDR2 sequences are SGHAT and FQNNGV. The CDR3 DNA follows: TGTGCCAGCAGCGCCCCGGGACAGGGGTACTACGAGCAGTACGTC. Translation: CASSAPGQGYYEQYV.

This clonotype was seen a handful of times. The chain uses TRBV6-6 and TRBJ2-7; D is unresolved. Germline V gene data show CDR1 as MNHNY and CDR2 as SVGAGI (reference sequence). Trimming stripped 4 bases from V and 6 bases from J, with 10 bases between. CDR3 size: 12 residues. The chain's CDR3 is CASSSQGREQYF. The CDR3 DNA sequence: TGTGCCAGCAGTTCCCAAGGTCGCGAGCAGTACTTC.

Concerning this clonotype itself: A much larger clonotype is one base distant, so this may be a read error. The chain links TRBV7-9 to TRBJ2-7, with D possibly called TRBD1 or TRBD2 (5 bases each). Germline V gene lookup returns CDR1 SEHNR and CDR2 FQNEAQ (reference sequence). V was cut by 8 bases and J by 2 bases, with 10 bases left in between. The CDR3 is made up of 12 amino acids. CDR3 protein: CASRDGTYEQYF. In DNA, the CDR3 is TGTGCCAGCCGGGACGGAACCTACGAGCAGTACTTC.

The gene calls are TRBV6-5 and TRBJ1-5; 10 bases are a match to TRBD1. This CDR3 comprises 18 residues. Looked up from germline, CDR1 is MNHEY and CDR2 is SVGAGI. The V and J ends lost 5 bases and 10 bases, in that order; junction bases with no gene match: 20. This CDR3 is CASSPTVGTGVGFEPQHF. Written as DNA, the CDR3 is TGTGCCAGCAGTCCCACGGTTGGGACAGGGGTGGGTTTTGAACCCCAGCATTTT.

This clonotype was recorded at least ten times. The chain has TRBV6-5 and TRBJ2-7, with 7 bases that match TRBD2. The V gene's germline CDR1 is MNHEY and CDR2 SVGAGI. Trimming at V came to 5 bases and at J to 2 bases, leaving 18 bases not matched to a gene. There are 18 residues in the CDR3. CDR3 region: CASSLLPPLAEIPYEQYF. The DNA of the CDR3 is TGTGCCAGCAGTCTCCTTCCTCCTCTAGCGGAGATTCCCTACGAGCAGTACTTC.

This clonotype was recorded only once. A read error may explain this, as a much larger clone is one base away. V is TRBV6-8 and J is TRBJ2-5; either TRBD1 or TRBD2 may supply D (5 bases each). The CDR3 spans 13 residues. Germline CDR1 is MNHGY and CDR2 is SAAAGT. CDR3 sequence: CASSYLSEQGTNF. The CDR3 bases are TGTGCCAGCAGTTACCTCTCCGAACAAGGGACGAACTTC.

This sequence joins TRBV27 and TRBJ1-2, with D possibly matching TRBD1 (5 bases). This CDR3 contains 15 residues. The germline V gene has CDR1 MNHEY and CDR2 SMNVEV (reference sequence). With 5 bases removed from V and 0 bases from J, the gap between germline ends came to 13 bases. CDR3 region: CASSKGAEANYGYTF. In nucleotides, the CDR3 is TGTGCCAGCAGTAAAGGGGCAGAAGCTAACTATGGCTACACCTTC.

This clonotype was found a few times. The chain joins TRBV10-3 to TRBJ1-1; possibly TRBD1 for D (5 bases). From germline, CDR1 is ENHRY and CDR2 SYGVKD. The CDR3 extends over 13 amino acids. Deletions cut 7 bases from V and 7 bases from J, with 16 bases between. The CDR3, as DNA: TGTGCCATCACAACCAGGGATGATGGTGAAGCTTTCTTT. As protein: CAITTRDDGEAFF.

The chain links TRBV4-2 to TRBJ1-1; no reliable D call. Germline V gene sequence: CDR1 LGHNA, CDR2 YNFKEQ. The CDR3 is 17 residues long. V gave up 4 bases and J gave up 1 base, with 19 bases separating them. The CDR3 loop reads CASSLERGIIGNTEAFF. Written as DNA, the CDR3 is TGTGCCAGCAGCCTCGAACGGGGAATCATAGGGAACACTGAAGCTTTCTTT.

This clonotype was observed a few times. The chain combines TRBV29-1 with TRBJ1-2; no reliable D call. Germline V gene lookup returns CDR1 SQVTM and CDR2 ANQGSEA. Trimming removed 1 base at V and 4 bases at J, with 7 bases between. This CDR3 comprises 12 residues. CDR3 DNA: TGCAGCGTTGAAGTGCTAGCCTATGGCTACACCTTC. This codes for CSVEVLAYGYTF.

The rearrangement links TRBV15 to TRBJ1-4, with 7 bases identical to TRBD1. CDR3 length: 14 amino acids. Germline V gene lookup returns CDR1 LNHNV and CDR2 YYDKDF (reference sequence). V gave up 8 bases and J gave up 0 bases; unmatched junction bases: 3. The CDR3 is CATRGGPTNEKLFF. CDR3 in DNA: TGTGCCACCCGAGGGGGCCCAACTAATGAAAAACTGTTTTTT. Combining the CDR3 with reference TRBV15 and TRBJ1-4 gives the whole variable domain DAMVIQNPRYQVTQFGKPVTLSCSQTLNHNVMYWYQQKSSQAPKLLFHYYDKDFNNEADTPDNFQSRRPNTSFCFLDIRSPGLGDTAMYLCATRGGPTNEKLFFGSGTQLSVL.